Following are 5 T cell receptor beta chains from one sample sequenced in a study of response to subunit inactivated influenza vaccine. TCRdb recomputed calls from the RT-PCR reads with MiXCR, one row per CDR3 protein. The sample holds around 200,000 distinct CDR3 sequences; around 15% are singletons and the top ten take about 28%. This sample comprised CD8+ T cells sorted from PBMCs, obtained around 5 days after vaccination. The origin of the receptors is a man in his forties or fifties who received an inactivated influenza vaccine.

This clonotype was seen a few times. J is TRBJ2-2 and V is TRBV27; a possible D gene is TRBD2 (6 bases). The V end was cut by 5 bases, the J end by 6 bases, with 10 bases between. Germline V gene sequence: CDR1 MNHEY, CDR2 SMNVEV (reference sequence). CDR3 size: 13 residues. CDR3 region: CASSVTSPGELFF. CDR3 nucleotide sequence: TGTGCCAGCAGTGTAACTAGCCCCGGGGAGCTGTTTTTT.

This chain links TRBV7-9 with TRBJ1-4; no reliable D call. The CDR3 has 15 amino acids. The germline V gene encodes CDR1 SEHNR and CDR2 FQNEAQ (reference sequence). Between the trimmed V and J ends, which lost 5 bases and 5 bases, there was a span of 15 bases. CDR3 nucleotide sequence: TGTGCCAGCAGCGTATCTCCGCAGCAGAATGAAAAACTGTTTTTT. Its protein product is CASSVSPQQNEKLFF.

This clonotype turned up a few times. The chain uses TRBV7-9 and TRBJ2-7; 8 bases agree with TRBD1. The CDR3 is 15 amino acids. J gave up 2 bases and V 0 bases, and 3 bases lay outside the gene matches. Per the germline V gene, CDR1 is SEHNR and CDR2 is FQNEAQ (reference sequence). The CDR3 sequence: CASSLAPGQAYEQYF. CDR3 DNA sequence: TGTGCCAGCAGCTTAGCCCCGGGACAGGCCTACGAGCAGTACTTC.

The rearrangement links TRBV24-1 to TRBJ1-5; D is undetermined. The germline V and J ends were trimmed by 5 bases and 0 bases, with 7 bases remaining between them. Germline CDR1 and CDR2: KGHDR and SFDVKD. The CDR3 has 14 amino acids. This CDR3 reads CATSGPLSNQPQHF. The CDR3 coding sequence is TGTGCCACCAGTGGACCACTTAGCAATCAGCCCCAGCATTTT.

In its sample, this clonotype ranks as medium-sized. The V call is TRBV2, the J call TRBJ2-4; D remains ambiguous. V lost 2 bases, J lost 0 bases, and 14 bases lay in between. Germline assignment: CDR1 SNHLY and CDR2 FYNNEI. This CDR3 region has 17 residues. CDR3 nucleotides: TGTGCCAGCAGTGAATTGAGCGAAACGCTAGCCAAAAACATTCAGTACTTC. Protein product: CASSELSETLAKNIQYF.